The rows below give T cell receptor beta chains drawn from one sample of a study of blood T cell repertoires in COVID-19. Sequencing used immunoSEQ multiplex PCR; TCRdb keeps in-frame clones, though not all of them. The sample holds some 120,000 clones, just under 80% seen once. The specimen sequenced was peripheral blood. These receptors all stem from a human donor in a cohort sampled during active COVID-19. The CDR3 runs from the conserved cysteine through the conserved F or W. A D gene is named only where the DNA matches it firmly. Expanded clones get a size class; other rows say once, few or many, or leave the size out.

>TRBJ2-1|NA|NA|TRBV6-6
CASTPGVGREQFF
TGTGCCAGCACCCCAGGGGTGGGCCGGGAGCAGTTCTTC
>TRBJ2-2|once|TRBD1|TRBV28
CASRPQTGGISTGELFF
TGTGCCAGCAGACCTCAAACAGGGGGCATTAGCACCGGGGAGCTGTTTTTT
>TRBJ1-6|many|NA|TRBV9
CASSVVVDSPLHF
TGTGCCAGCAGCGTGGTAGTTGATTCACCCCTCCACTTT
>TRBJ2-7|NA|TRBD1|TRBV28
CASSLWGTGGGGNEQYF
TGTGCCAGCAGTTTATGGGGGACAGGGGGCGGAGGTAACGAGCAGTACTTC
>TRBJ1-3|once|TRBD1|TRBV28
CASSYQGTGRHTIYF
TGTGCCAGCAGTTACCAGGGGACAGGGAGGCACACCATATATTTT
>TRBJ2-1|NA|NA|TRBV10-3
CATGEGDWNNEQFF
TGTGCCACAGGGGAGGGGGATTGGAACAATGAGCAGTTCTTC
>TRBJ1-2|few|TRBD1|TRBV7-3
CASSLRDRSGYTF
TGTGCCAGCAGCTTAAGGGACAGGTCTGGCTACACCTTC
>TRBJ1-6|NA|NA|TRBV27
CASSSRRPADVNSPLHF
TGTGCCAGCAGTTCCCGGAGACCCGCAGACGTTAATTCACCCCTCCACTTT
>TRBJ2-7|few|NA|TRBV6-5
CASSPNREPREQYF
TGTGCCAGCAGTCCAAACAGGGAGCCAAGGGAGCAGTACTTC
>TRBJ1-6|NA|NA|TRBV7-2
CASSLNTGVNSPLHF
TGTGCCAGCAGCCTAAACACCGGGGTGAATTCACCCCTCCACTTT
>TRBJ1-3|NA|NA|TRBV7-2
CASSFPGSGNTIYF
TGTGCCAGCAGCTTCCCGGGCTCTGGAAACACCATATATTTT
>TRBJ1-4|NA|TRBD1|TRBV7-2
CASSSGTDSKMSF
TGTGCCAGCAGCTCCGGGACAGACTCCAAAATGTCATTT
>TRBJ2-1|NA|TRBD2|TRBV4-3
CASSHSSGRADPYNEQFF
TGCGCCAGCAGCCACTCTAGCGGGAGGGCCGATCCCTACAATGAGCAGTTCTTC
>TRBJ2-7|NA|NA|TRBV6-6
CASSTWGGPTYEQYF
TGTGCCAGCAGTACCTGGGGGGGCCCCACCTACGAGCAGTACTTC
>TRBJ2-7|NA|TRBD2|TRBV19
CASTPGTSGVDEQYF
TGTGCCAGTACCCCGGGAACCAGCGGGGTGGACGAGCAGTACTTC
>TRBJ1-1|NA|NA|TRBV3-1/TRBV3-2
CASSQGGGEAFF
TGTGCCAGCAGCCAAGGGGGAGGTGAAGCTTTCTTT
>TRBJ1-6|once|NA|TRBV10-3
CAIRSSYNSPLHF
TGTGCCATCAGGAGCTCCTATAATTCACCCCTCCACTTT
>TRBJ2-5|NA|NA|TRBV5-1
CASSPDSNQETQYF
TGCGCCAGCAGTCCGGACAGTAACCAAGAGACCCAGTACTTC
>TRBJ2-7|NA|TRBD1|TRBV2
CASSRDRYYEQYF
TGTGCCAGCAGCCGGGACAGATACTACGAGCAGTACTTC
>TRBJ2-1|NA|TRBD2|TRBV30
CAWSVGLAGLNEQFF
TGTGCCTGGAGTGTGGGACTAGCGGGACTCAATGAGCAGTTCTTC
>TRBJ2-5|NA|NA|TRBV13
CASSGGMSSKQETQYF
TGTGCCAGCAGTGGAGGGATGTCTAGCAAGCAAGAGACCCAGTACTTC
>TRBJ2-2|NA|NA|TRBV5-4
CASSQITGELFF
TGTGCCAGCAGCCAAATCACCGGGGAGCTGTTTTTT
>TRBJ1-1|NA|NA|TRBV28
CASSLWSGTEAFF
TGTGCCAGCAGTTTATGGTCGGGCACTGAAGCTTTCTTT
>TRBJ2-3|NA|NA|TRBV6-5
CASSPGGPTDTQYF
TGTGCCAGCAGTCCTGGGGGCCCCACAGATACGCAGTATTTT
>TRBJ2-5|NA|TRBD2|TRBV7-2
CASSLALAGGTQYF
TGTGCCAGCAGCTTAGCCTTAGCGGGAGGGACCCAGTACTTC
>TRBJ2-1|NA|TRBD1|TRBV7-9
CASSLGGGRLYNEQFF
TGTGCCAGCAGCTTAGGAGGGGGCCGGCTCTACAATGAGCAGTTCTTC
>TRBJ1-2|once|TRBD1|TRBV28
CASSLRQGGYTF
TGTGCCAGCAGTTTGAGACAGGGGGGCTACACCTTC
>TRBJ1-5|NA|NA|TRBV6-5
CASRGLAGQPQHF
TGTGCCAGCAGGGGATTGGCAGGGCAGCCCCAGCATTTT
>TRBJ2-1|NA|TRBD2|TRBV6-1
CASSDPREPYNEQFF
TGTGCCAGCAGTGACCCGCGGGAGCCCTACAATGAGCAGTTCTTC
>TRBJ2-6|NA|TRBD1|TRBV6-7
CASRRAGGRGANVLTF
TGTGCCAGCAGACGGGCAGGGGGACGTGGGGCCAACGTCCTGACTTTC
>TRBJ1-2|NA|NA|TRBV7-9
CASSLEGHGYTF
TGTGCCAGCAGCTTAGAGGGGCACGGCTACACCTTC
>TRBJ1-1|NA|TRBD1|TRBV14
CASSRDREERAFF
TGTGCCAGCAGCCGGGACAGGGAGGAGCGAGCTTTCTTT
>TRBJ2-3|NA|TRBD2|TRBV27
CASSWRLAGAADTQYF
TGTGCCAGCAGTTGGAGACTAGCGGGAGCTGCAGATACGCAGTATTTT
>TRBJ2-5|NA|TRBD1|TRBV5-1
CASSTGQGAWETQYF
TGCGCCAGCAGCACGGGACAGGGGGCTTGGGAGACCCAGTACTTC
>TRBJ2-7|NA|TRBD2|TRBV3-1/TRBV3-2
CASSPGTTSSYEQYF
TGTGCCAGCAGCCCTGGGACTACCAGCTCCTACGAGCAGTACTTC
>TRBJ2-3|NA|TRBD2|TRBV7-8
CASSDSGGPEYF
TGTGCCAGCAGCGATAGCGGGGGACCCGAGTATTTT
>TRBJ2-7|NA|NA|TRBV7-2
CASSLARGQLSPYEQYF
TGTGCCAGCAGCTTAGCCCGTGGGCAGCTCTCTCCCTACGAGCAGTACTTC
>TRBJ2-7|NA|TRBD1|TRBV19
CASSIVGTGAYEQYF
TGTGCCAGTAGTATAGTCGGGACAGGGGCCTACGAGCAGTACTTC
>TRBJ2-5|NA|TRBD2|TRBV6-4
CASSELAGQRETQYF
TGTGCCAGCAGCGAACTAGCGGGCCAAAGGGAGACCCAGTACTTC
>TRBJ2-7|NA|NA|TRBV6-1
CASSERGIFAGEDEQYF
TGTGCCAGCAGTGAAAGGGGGATCTTTGCTGGGGAAGACGAGCAGTACTTC
>TRBJ2-2|NA|NA|TRBV3-1/TRBV3-2
CASSLQNTGELFF
TGTGCCAGCAGCTTACAGAACACCGGGGAGCTGTTTTTT
>TRBJ2-4|NA|TRBD1|TRBV5-6
CASSPGGAKNIQYF
TGTGCCAGCAGCCCAGGGGGAGCCAAAAACATTCAGTACTTC
>TRBJ1-2|NA|NA|TRBV2
CASSGEETGTPYGYTF
TGTGCCAGCAGTGGAGAGGAAACAGGTACCCCCTATGGCTACACCTTC
>TRBJ2-2|NA|TRBD1|TRBV4-3
CASSQGQGGTGELFF
TGCGCCAGCAGCCAAGGACAGGGTGGCACCGGGGAGCTGTTTTTT
>TRBJ1-1|NA|TRBD1|TRBV5-5
CASSFDRGEAFF
TGTGCCAGCAGCTTCGACAGGGGTGAAGCTTTCTTT
>TRBJ1-1|few|NA|TRBV18
CASSLVDSMNTEAFF
TGTGCCAGCTCACTTGTGGACAGCATGAACACTGAAGCTTTCTTT
>TRBJ2-1|NA|NA|TRBV7-2
CASSPGSVDNEQFF
TGTGCCAGCAGCCCCGGGAGTGTAGACAATGAGCAGTTCTTC
>TRBJ2-7|NA|NA|TRBV6-6
CASSYSKSRMSYEQYF
TGTGCCAGCAGTTACTCGAAATCGAGGATGTCCTACGAGCAGTACTTC
>TRBJ2-7|NA|NA|TRBV3-1/TRBV3-2
CASSQFTYEQYF
TGTGCCAGCAGCCAATTTACCTACGAGCAGTACTTC
>TRBJ2-7|NA|NA|TRBV3-1/TRBV3-2
CASSQGTGKRYYEQYF
TGTGCCAGCAGCCAAGGAACCGGGAAGAGGTACTACGAGCAGTACTTC
>TRBJ2-6|once|NA|TRBV5-4
CASSLVLTQGGGNVLTF
TGTGCCAGCAGCTTGGTATTGACCCAGGGAGGGGGGAACGTCCTGACTTTC
>TRBJ1-1|NA|NA|TRBV18
CASSGNRVGTEAFF
TGTGCCAGCTCAGGAAACAGGGTGGGCACTGAAGCTTTCTTT
>TRBJ2-2|NA|NA|TRBV14
CASSQVQNTGELFF
TGTGCCAGCAGCCAAGTTCAGAACACCGGGGAGCTGTTTTTT
>TRBJ1-2|NA|NA|TRBV6-5
CASTRGNSANYGYTF
TGTGCCAGCACTCGAGGGAACAGCGCTAACTATGGCTACACCTTC
>TRBJ2-3|NA|TRBD1|TRBV9
CASSPPGQGSTDTQYF
TGTGCCAGCAGCCCCCCCGGACAGGGGAGCACAGATACGCAGTATTTT
>TRBJ2-5|NA|NA|TRBV5-5
CASGFTAEETQYF
TGTGCCAGCGGCTTTACAGCCGAAGAGACCCAGTACTTC
>TRBJ2-1|NA|TRBD2|TRBV18
CASSPLWERGHNEQFF
TGTGCCAGCTCACCGTTATGGGAGCGGGGACACAATGAGCAGTTCTTC
>TRBJ1-2|NA|NA|TRBV6-5
CASSYGIRGIYGYTF
TGTGCCAGCAGTTACGGTATCAGGGGTATCTATGGCTACACCTTC
>TRBJ1-4|NA|NA|TRBV5-1
CASSSPGIEKLFF
TGCGCCAGCAGCAGCCCAGGGATTGAAAAACTGTTTTTT
>TRBJ1-2|NA|NA|TRBV14
CASSQVPWGGSYGYTF
TGTGCCAGCAGCCAAGTTCCCTGGGGGGGATCCTATGGCTACACCTTC